The sequence of this TCR beta chain was determined in a study of blood T cell repertoires in COVID-19. As for the study in general: Sources were T cells, B-cell-depleted T cells, or PBMCs; the material itself was cDNA or gDNA.

Participant age was roughly 18 to 95 years, and participants resided in roughly 25 US areas. Cohorts were based on clinical histories the participants reported. With respect to this clone: Its ends do not fully match the called genes, so a read error is possible.

Libraries were prepared by immunoSEQ multiplex PCR; TCRdb keeps only in-frame clonotypes and omits some of them. Seen here are about 280,000 clones, 70% to 90% observed once, and the top ten hold 6% to 7%. The CDR3 has 16 residues. The germline CDR1 and CDR2 sequences are SGHAT and FQDESV (reference sequence). This rearrangement joins TRBV11-1 to TRBJ2-1; weak D call: TRBD1 (6 bases). The sequence came from a woman between 40 and 50 years old who had recovered from COVID-19. The sample comprised PBMCs or T cells enriched from blood (not recorded which). The CDR3 DNA follows: TGTGCCAGCAGACCAGACAGGTTCAGCTCCTACAATGAGCTGTTCTTC. It codes for CASRPDRFSSYNELFF.